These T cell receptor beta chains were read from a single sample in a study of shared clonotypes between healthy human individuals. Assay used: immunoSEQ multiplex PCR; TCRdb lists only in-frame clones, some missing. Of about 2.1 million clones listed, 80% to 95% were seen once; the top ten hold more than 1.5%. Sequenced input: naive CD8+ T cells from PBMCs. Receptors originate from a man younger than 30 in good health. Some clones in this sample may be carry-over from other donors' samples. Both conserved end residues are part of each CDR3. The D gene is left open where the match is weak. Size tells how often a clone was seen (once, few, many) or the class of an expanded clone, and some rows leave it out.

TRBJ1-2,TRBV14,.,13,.,CASSQGTPYGYTF,TGTGCCAGCAGCCAAGGGACTCCCTATGGCTACACCTTC
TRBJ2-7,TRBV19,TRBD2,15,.,CASSARGTSFYEQYF,TGTGCCAGTAGTGCCCGCGGGACTAGCTTCTACGAGCAGTACTTC
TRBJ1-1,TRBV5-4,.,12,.,CASSSLREVGLF,TGTGCCAGCAGCAGCCTCCGGGAGGTGGGCCTCTTT
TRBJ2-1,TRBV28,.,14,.,CASRFISSYNEQFF,TGTGCCAGCAGATTTATTAGCTCCTACAATGAGCAGTTCTTC
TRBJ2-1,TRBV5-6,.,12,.,CASSFGRDEQFF,TGTGCCAGCAGCTTTGGCCGGGATGAGCAGTTCTTC
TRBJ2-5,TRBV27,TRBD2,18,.,CASSFIGTSGALSETQYF,TGTGCCAGCAGTTTTATTGGGACTAGCGGAGCCCTCTCGGAGACCCAGTACTTC
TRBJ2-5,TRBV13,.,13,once,CASSSRGQETQYF,TGTGCCAGCAGCTCCCGAGGACAAGAGACCCAGTACTTC
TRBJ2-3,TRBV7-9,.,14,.,CATSLQGPTDTQYF,TGTGCCACCTCGTTACAAGGGCCCACAGATACGCAGTATTTT
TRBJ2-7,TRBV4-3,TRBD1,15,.,CASGYPGQEIYEQYF,TGCGCCAGCGGCTACCCGGGACAGGAAATCTACGAGCAGTACTTC
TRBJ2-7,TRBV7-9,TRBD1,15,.,CASSAGTGVYYEQYF,TGTGCCAGCAGCGCGGGGACAGGGGTCTACTACGAGCAGTACTTC
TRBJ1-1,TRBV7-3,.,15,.,CASSSGYAGNTEAFF,TGTGCCAGCAGCTCCGGTTACGCAGGGAACACTGAAGCTTTCTTT
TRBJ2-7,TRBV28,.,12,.,CASSLFSYEQYF,TGTGCCAGCAGTTTATTCAGCTACGAGCAGTACTTC
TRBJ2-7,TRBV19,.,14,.,CASNPHGADNEQYF,TGTGCCAGTAATCCTCACGGGGCGGACAACGAGCAGTACTTC
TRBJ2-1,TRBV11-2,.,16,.,CASSPGSSGSQNEQFF,TGTGCCAGCAGCCCCGGGTCGAGTGGGAGTCAAAATGAGCAGTTCTTC
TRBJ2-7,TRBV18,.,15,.,CASSPEADRPYEQYF,TGTGCCAGCTCCCCCGAGGCGGACCGCCCCTACGAGCAGTACTTC
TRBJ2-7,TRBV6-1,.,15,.,CASSEFDSQTYEQYF,TGTGCCAGCAGTGAATTCGACAGTCAGACCTACGAGCAGTACTTC
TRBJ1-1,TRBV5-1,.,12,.,CASSLNREEAFF,TGCGCCAGCAGCTTAAACAGGGAGGAAGCTTTCTTT
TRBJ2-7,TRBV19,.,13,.,CASSWGRSYEQYF,TGTGCCAGTAGTTGGGGACGGAGCTACGAGCAGTACTTC
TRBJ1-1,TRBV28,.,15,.,CASSPGAGENTEAFF,TGTGCCAGCAGTCCCGGGGCCGGCGAGAACACTGAAGCTTTCTTT
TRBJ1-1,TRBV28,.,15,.,CASSFPSDLNTEAFF,TGTGCCAGCAGTTTCCCCAGCGACCTGAACACTGAAGCTTTCTTT
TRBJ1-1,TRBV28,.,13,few,CASSPRQMPEAFF,TGTGCCAGCAGTCCTCGACAGATGCCTGAAGCTTTCTTT
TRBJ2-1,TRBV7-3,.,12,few,CASSPGFNEQFF,TGTGCCAGCAGCCCCGGCTTTAATGAGCAGTTCTTC
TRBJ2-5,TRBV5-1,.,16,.,CASSLFKGEGQETQYF,TGCGCCAGCAGCTTGTTTAAGGGTGAGGGGCAAGAGACCCAGTACTTC
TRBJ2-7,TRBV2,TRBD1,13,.,CASEDRVGYEQYF,TGTGCCAGCGAGGACAGGGTGGGCTACGAGCAGTACTTC
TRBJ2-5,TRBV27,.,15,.,CASSLSLHAKETQYF,TGTGCCAGCAGTTTATCCCTACACGCCAAAGAGACCCAGTACTTC
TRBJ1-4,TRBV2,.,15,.,CASSEFVAANRELFF,TGTGCCAGCAGTGAATTCGTTGCCGCTAATAGAGAACTGTTTTTT
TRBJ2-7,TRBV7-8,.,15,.,CASSDRVGGSYEQYF,TGTGCCAGCAGCGACAGGGTGGGGGGCTCCTACGAGCAGTACTTC
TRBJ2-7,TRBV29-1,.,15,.,CSASGQGTSGYEQYF,TGCAGCGCCTCGGGACAGGGGACTAGCGGCTACGAGCAGTACTTC
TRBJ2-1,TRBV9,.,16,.,CASSLGAARLGNEQFF,TGTGCCAGCAGCTTGGGCGCTGCCCGATTGGGGAATGAGCAGTTCTTC
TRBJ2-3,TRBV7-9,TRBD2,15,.,CASSDLAGLTDTQYF,TGTGCCAGCAGCGATTTAGCGGGGCTCACAGATACGCAGTATTTT
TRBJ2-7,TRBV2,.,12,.,CASMAGSYEQYF,TGTGCCAGCATGGCAGGATCCTACGAGCAGTACTTC
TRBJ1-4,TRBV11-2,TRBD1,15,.,CASSPGTGVWEKLFF,TGTGCCAGCAGCCCCGGGACAGGGGTCTGGGAAAAACTGTTTTTT
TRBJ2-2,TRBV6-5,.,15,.,CASSYGSSGAGELFF,TGTGCCAGCAGTTACGGTTCTTCGGGGGCGGGGGAGCTGTTTTTT
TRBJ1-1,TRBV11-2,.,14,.,CASSPPGIKTEAFF,TGTGCCAGCAGCCCACCAGGAATTAAGACTGAAGCTTTCTTT
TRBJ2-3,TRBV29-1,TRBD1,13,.,CSVGGGRRDTQYF,TGCAGCGTTGGAGGGGGCCGAAGAGATACGCAGTATTTT
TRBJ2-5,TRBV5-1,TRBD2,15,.,CASSSGLAGQETQYF,TGCGCCAGCAGCTCCGGACTAGCGGGGCAAGAGACCCAGTACTTC
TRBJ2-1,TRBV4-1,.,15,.,CASSPPGTGEQEQFF,TGCGCCAGCAGCCCCCCCGGGACGGGAGAGCAGGAGCAGTTCTTC
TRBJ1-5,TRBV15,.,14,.,CATSESSLNQPQHF,TGTGCCACCAGCGAGTCAAGCCTCAATCAGCCCCAGCATTTT
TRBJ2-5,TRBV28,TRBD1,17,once,CASSFRFRQGAEETQYF,TGTGCCAGCAGTTTTCGTTTTAGACAGGGAGCGGAAGAGACCCAGTACTTC
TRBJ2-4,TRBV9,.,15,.,CASSVGGLAKNIQYF,TGTGCCAGCAGCGTAGGGGGGTTAGCCAAAAACATTCAGTACTTC
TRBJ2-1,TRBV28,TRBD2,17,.,CASSFGLAGGPDNEQFF,TGTGCCAGCAGTTTTGGTTTGGCGGGAGGGCCCGACAATGAGCAGTTCTTC
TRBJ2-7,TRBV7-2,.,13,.,CASSIFPSYEQYF,TGTGCCAGCAGCATATTTCCATCATACGAGCAGTACTTC
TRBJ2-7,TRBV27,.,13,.,CASSLSWAGEQYF,TGTGCCAGCAGTTTATCGTGGGCGGGCGAGCAGTACTTC
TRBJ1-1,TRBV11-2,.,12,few,CASSFALTEAFF,TGTGCCAGCAGCTTTGCCCTCACTGAAGCTTTCTTT
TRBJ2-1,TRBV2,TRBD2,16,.,CASSLQRESSYNEQFF,TGTGCCAGCAGTTTACAGCGGGAAAGCTCCTACAATGAGCAGTTCTTC
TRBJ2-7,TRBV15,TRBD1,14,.,CATSSRDRDYEQYF,TGTGCCACCAGCAGCCGGGACAGGGACTACGAGCAGTACTTC
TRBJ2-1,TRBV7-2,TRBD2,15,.,CATPSRGGPGNEQFF,TGTGCCACCCCTTCGCGGGGAGGGCCGGGGAATGAGCAGTTCTTC
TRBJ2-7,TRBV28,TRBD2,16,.,CATRGLAEIHSYEQYF,TGTGCCACCCGGGGTCTAGCGGAAATCCACTCCTACGAGCAGTACTTC
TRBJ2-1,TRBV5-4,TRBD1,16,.,CASSSADRGFYNEQFF,TGTGCCAGCAGCTCTGCCGACAGGGGGTTCTACAATGAGCAGTTCTTC
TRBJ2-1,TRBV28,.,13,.,CASSLGRDNEQFF,TGTGCCAGCAGTTTAGGGCGGGACAATGAGCAGTTCTTC
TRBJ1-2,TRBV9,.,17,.,CASTSMEGPPGPYGYTF,TGTGCCAGCACCAGCATGGAAGGACCGCCGGGGCCCTATGGCTACACCTTC